Below are 21 T cell receptor beta chains sequenced from a single sample in a study of sequential checkpoint blockade in melanoma. Repertoires were generated with immunoSEQ multiplex PCR, while TCRdb's copy carries only in-frame clones and drops some. The sample comprises several thousand clones, about a quarter of which are singletons, and 5.9% rests with the top ten. The treatment: randomized to nivolumab then ipilimumab (arm A) or the reverse (arm B). Here the sequenced sample was tumor tissue (inferred from file names), taken from a patient given nivolumab and ipilimumab in sequence. These TCRs come from a human donor with melanoma.

The chain carries TRBV19 and TRBJ1-4; 8 bases agree with TRBD1. In germline, CDR1 is LNHDA, CDR2 SQIVND (reference sequence). This CDR3 is 17 amino acids long. V lost 5 bases and J lost 3; bases outside the gene matches: 11. Here the CDR3 DNA reads TGTGCCAGTAGTCCCGGACAGGGAGTTTCAGCTAATGAAAAACTGTTTTTT. This gives the protein CASSPGQGVSANEKLFF.

The rearrangement uses TRBV19 and TRBJ2-7; 8 nucleotides match TRBD1. The CDR3 consists of 16 residues. CDR1 and CDR2 (germline): LNHDA, SQIVND (reference sequence). V shed 4 bases, J shed 3 bases, and the junction held 11 bases outside the gene matches. The CDR3 here is CASSTPGQGGGYEQYF. DNA for the CDR3: TGTGCCAGTAGTACCCCTGGACAGGGAGGTGGCTACGAGCAGTACTTC.

By share of the sample, this clone is medium-sized. This chain uses TRBV6-8 with TRBJ1-2; 8 bases are shared with TRBD1. This CDR3 region has 13 residues. Germline CDR1 reads MNHGY; CDR2 reads SAAAGT. J gave up 7 bases and V 2 bases, and 3 bases lay outside the gene matches. CDR3 nucleotides: TGTGCCAGCAGTTACACAGACAGGGGTGGCTACACCTTC. Translating it yields CASSYTDRGGYTF.

This clone was observed at least ten times. The J gene is TRBJ2-3, the V gene TRBV11-3, with D uncertain. Trimming removed 5 bases at V and 0 bases at J, with 15 bases between. Germline CDR1 SGHNT, CDR2 YENEEA. This CDR3 has 16 amino acids. The CDR3 bases are TGTGCCAGCAGCCCCTCGGTCGGCCCTAGCACAGATACGCAGTATTTT. Amino acids: CASSPSVGPSTDTQYF. Together with reference TRBV11-3 and TRBJ2-3, the CDR3 gives the full variable domain: EAGVVQSPRYKIIEKKQPVAFWCNPISGHNTLYWYLQNLGQGPELLIRYENEEAVDDSQLPKDRFSAERLKGVDSTLKIQPAELGDSAVYLCASSPSVGPSTDTQYFGPGTRLTVL.

The CDR3 loop is CASSYFGGFGELFF. DNA for the CDR3: TGTGCCAGCAGTTACTTCGGGGGCTTCGGGGAGCTGTTTTTT. The chain joins TRBV6-8 to TRBJ2-2, with D perhaps matching TRBD1 or TRBD2 (6 bases each). The length of the CDR3 is 14 residues. CDR1 and CDR2 (germline): MNHGY, SAAAGT. V was shortened by 1 base and J by 7 bases, with 10 bases between the two germline ends.

The chain recombines TRBV6-8 with TRBJ2-2; the match to TRBD2 covers 7 bases. CDR1 and CDR2 from the germline V gene are MNHGY and SAAAGT. Unmatched junction bases numbered 8, after V lost 5 bases and J lost 5 bases. CDR3 size: 15 residues. The CDR3 DNA reads as TGTGCCAGCAGTGATGGCAGGCGGGAGACCGGGGAGCTGTTTTTT. Protein sequence: CASSDGRRETGELFF.

This clone is termed medium-sized. This chain connects TRBV6-8 to TRBJ1-1; 12 bases map to TRBD1. The junction had 8 bases not matched to a gene; V was cut back by 4 bases and J by 5 bases. Per the germline V gene, CDR1 is MNHGY and CDR2 is SAAAGT. The CDR3 sequence is 16 residues long. DNA for the CDR3: TGTGCCAGCAGTTCCGAGGGACAGGGGGCAGGGACTGAAGCTTTCTTT. Amino acid sequence: CASSSEGQGAGTEAFF.

The chain links TRBV12-5 to TRBJ2-1; 8 nucleotides match TRBD2. This CDR3 comprises 15 residues. Germline V gene sequence: CDR1 LGHNT, CDR2 FRNRAP. The ends lost 7 bases at V and 7 bases at J; junction bases unmatched: 12. The CDR3 protein is CASVSGRGVLNEQFF. The CDR3, as DNA: TGTGCTAGTGTTAGCGGGCGGGGGGTTCTTAATGAGCAGTTCTTC.

The table lists this clone with a few counts. The chain employs TRBV19 and TRBJ1-1, with TRBD1 matching over 7 bases. The CDR3 runs to 13 residues. The J segment lost 1 base and the V segment lost 10 bases, leaving 6 bases of the junction unmatched. Germline V gene lookup returns CDR1 LNHDA and CDR2 SQIVND (reference sequence). The CDR3 spells CAIRQGGNTEAFF. DNA of the CDR3: TGTGCCATACGACAGGGTGGGAACACTGAAGCTTTCTTT.

This clone was detected only a few times. The junction departs from germline at one end; a sequencing error may be responsible. V gene TRBV6-8 combines with J gene TRBJ2-1; tentatively, D is TRBD1 (5 bases). This CDR3 has 13 amino acids. Germline V gene data show CDR1 as MNHGY and CDR2 as SAAAGT. CDR3 in amino acids: CASNYQGYNEQFF. CDR3 coding DNA: TGTGCCAGCAATTACCAGGGTTACAATGAGCAGTTCTTC.

This clone was counted only a few times. The chain couples TRBV12-5 to TRBJ2-7; D gene ambiguous. CDR3 length equals 14 residues. CDR1 is LGHNT and CDR2 is FRNRAP in the germline V gene. The CDR3 loop reads CATQKEDGSYEQYF. The CDR3 DNA sequence: TGTGCCACCCAAAAAGAGGACGGCTCCTACGAGCAGTACTTC.

This clone was seen only a few times. V and J are TRBV10-3 and TRBJ1-2, with 9 bases identical to TRBD1. Germline values: CDR1 ENHRY, CDR2 SYGVKD. The CDR3 covers 16 residues. With 10 bases clipped from V and 8 bases from J, the junction kept 20 bases outside the gene matches. The DNA of the CDR3 is TGTGCCAGCGGATTCCCCAAAACAGGGGGCTTCGGAGGCTACACCTTC. Residues: CASGFPKTGGFGGYTF.

This clone was detected a few times. This chain uses TRBV6-8 with TRBJ2-7; tentative D call: TRBD1 (5 bases). The CDR3 extends over 13 amino acids. Trimming took off 4 bases at V and 3 bases at J, with 10 bases between the two ends. Germline V gives CDR1 MNHGY, CDR2 SAAAGT. The DNA for the CDR3 is TGTGCCAGCAGTTCACAGGTTCTCTACGAGCAGTACTTC. Translation gives CASSSQVLYEQYF.

This clone has at least ten counts. V gene TRBV11-3 combines with J gene TRBJ1-3; D might be TRBD1 (5 bases). Germline assignment: CDR1 SGHNT and CDR2 YENEEA. The CDR3 is made up of 16 amino acids. V lost 3 bases and J lost 0, with 12 bases in between. CDR3 amino acids: CASSLVGGSSGNTIYF. The CDR3 region has the DNA TGTGCCAGCAGCTTGGTTGGGGGATCCTCTGGAAACACCATATATTTT.

This clone came up a few times. The chain joins TRBV6-8 to TRBJ2-1, with TRBD2 as a possible D gene (5 bases). CDR1 is MNHGY and CDR2 is SAAAGT in the germline V gene. This CDR3 spans 16 amino acids. The germline V and J ends were trimmed by 6 bases and 0 bases, with 15 bases remaining between them. As DNA, the CDR3 is TGTGCCAGCAGAAGCGATCTAGCCAGCTCCTACAATGAGCAGTTCTTC. It specifies CASRSDLASSYNEQFF.

This clone was counted a few times. V and J are TRBV11-3 and TRBJ2-3, with 7 nucleotides matching TRBD2. The V gene's germline CDR1 is SGHNT and CDR2 YENEEA. J gave up 3 bases and V 7 bases, and 16 bases lay outside the gene matches. This CDR3 has 17 amino acids. CDR3 in DNA: TGTGCCAGCAAAATGGGGAGTGCGGGGGAGATTACAGATACGCAGTATTTT. Translated: CASKMGSAGEITDTQYF.

The chain is built from TRBV6-8 and TRBJ2-7, with 9 bases identical to TRBD1. Germline CDR1 is MNHGY and CDR2 is SAAAGT. The CDR3 contains 15 residues. J gave up 6 bases and V 2 bases, and 8 bases lay outside the gene matches. The chain's CDR3 is CASSYPQGAKAEQYF. In DNA form, the CDR3 reads TGTGCCAGCAGTTACCCACAGGGGGCCAAAGCCGAGCAGTACTTC.

V and J are TRBV28 and TRBJ2-5, with TRBD2 matching 8 bases. CDR1 and CDR2 (germline): MDHEN, SYDVKM. The V segment lost 7 bases and the J segment 4 bases; nucleotides outside the gene matches: 8. The CDR3 runs 14 residues. The DNA of the CDR3 is TGTGCCAGCACCAAGGCCCTAGCGGGAGAGACCCAGTACTTC. It specifies CASTKALAGETQYF.

This chain uses TRBV28 with TRBJ1-4, with D possibly matching TRBD1 (6 bases). V was pared by 5 bases and J by 4 bases, with 20 bases between. The CDR3 is made up of 17 amino acids. Germline CDR1 reads MDHEN; CDR2 reads SYDVKM. For the CDR3, the DNA is TGTGCCAGCAGTCCGAACCACTTCAGGGGAATTAATGAAAAACTGTTTTTT. Its protein is CASSPNHFRGINEKLFF.

The chain has TRBV9 and TRBJ2-3; TRBD2 might be the D (5 bases). The germline CDR1 and CDR2 sequences are SGDLS and YYNGEE. The CDR3 has 15 residues. With 6 bases removed from V and 2 bases from J, the gap between germline ends came to 16 bases. Here the CDR3 reads CASIESMRVTDTQYF. DNA of the CDR3: TGTGCCAGCATAGAGAGTATGCGGGTCACAGATACGCAGTATTTT.

This clone is labeled medium-sized. The rearrangement uses TRBV6-8 and TRBJ2-2, with D possibly matching TRBD1 (6 bases). The CDR3 extends over 15 amino acids. The V and J ends lost 8 bases and 0 bases respectively, with 13 bases between them. CDR1 is MNHGY, CDR2 SAAAGT, per germline. Here the CDR3 DNA reads TGTGCCAGCGATACAGGGAAACCGAACACCGGGGAGCTGTTTTTT. It encodes CASDTGKPNTGELFF.